One and the same sample provided the 30 T cell receptor beta chains below, sequenced in a study of blood T cell repertoires in COVID-19. Data came from immunoSEQ multiplex PCR; TCRdb stores just in-frame clones and leaves some out. Counted here are approximately 150,000 clones, roughly 80% occurring once; the ten biggest clones make up approximately 5%. The specimen sequenced was peripheral blood. These receptors were obtained from a human donor in a cohort sampled during active COVID-19.

This chain connects TRBV11-3 to TRBJ2-7; possibly TRBD2 for D (5 bases). The CDR3 sequence is 14 residues long. CDR1 is SGHNT, CDR2 YENEEA, per germline. With 5 bases removed from V and 2 bases from J, the gap between germline ends came to 13 bases. The CDR3 nucleotides read TGTGCCAGCAGCCCGTACGGGAAACCCTACGAGCAGTACTTC. The encoded protein is CASSPYGKPYEQYF.

V is TRBV7-8 and J is TRBJ2-7, with a possible D match to TRBD2 (5 bases). The CDR3 consists of 16 residues. Germline CDR1 is SGHVS and CDR2 is FQNEAQ. The V end was cut by 0 bases, the J end by 2 bases, with 14 bases between. CDR3 loop: CASSLALGSSPYEQYF. CDR3 bases: TGTGCCAGCAGCTTAGCGCTGGGGTCTAGCCCCTACGAGCAGTACTTC.

The CDR3, as DNA: TGTGCCAGCAGTTATTATTCCGCGGAGACCCAGTACTTC. Amino acids: CASSYYSAETQYF. This chain links TRBV2 with TRBJ2-5; D unresolved. Per germline, CDR1 SNHLY and CDR2 FYNNEI. CDR3 size: 13 residues. The V and J ends lost 5 bases and 5 bases respectively, with 12 bases between them.

CDR3 DNA sequence: TGTGCCAGCAGCTCCCAGGGGGCAGGTGGCTACACCTTC. It codes for CASSSQGAGGYTF. The gene calls are TRBV5-6 and TRBJ1-2, with TRBD1 identical over 8 bases. Germline-derived CDR1 and CDR2 are SGHDT and YYEEEE. This CDR3 has 13 residues. V was pared by 3 bases and J by 7 bases, with 5 bases of the junction left unmatched. Variable domain in full (rest from reference TRBV5-6 and TRBJ1-2): DAGVTQSPTHLIKTRGQQVTLRCSPKSGHDTVSWYQQALGQGPQFIFQYYEEEERQRGNFPDRFSGHQFPNYSSELNVNALLLGDSALYLCASSSQGAGGYTFGSGTRLTVV.

V and J are TRBV19 and TRBJ2-3; 9 nucleotides match TRBD2. Germline CDR1 reads LNHDA; CDR2 reads SQIVND (reference sequence). The CDR3 covers 14 residues. Trimming at V came to 6 bases and at J to 5 bases, leaving 6 bases not matched to a gene. This CDR3 is CASSLAGRKDTQYF. The CDR3 bases are TGTGCCAGTAGCCTAGCGGGGCGGAAAGATACGCAGTATTTT.

The chain has TRBV27 and TRBJ1-2; no firm D call. The ends were cut back, 7 bases at V and 3 bases at J, with 18 bases in the middle. CDR3 size: 15 residues. Germline lookup yields CDR1 MNHEY and CDR2 SMNVEV (reference sequence). The CDR3, as DNA: TGTGCCAGCACTCCCATCGCCGGGAGCCACTATGGCTACACCTTC. This codes for CASTPIAGSHYGYTF.

This clone has a single count. The V and J genes are TRBV6-5 and TRBJ2-3, with 9 positions matching TRBD1. Germline V CDR1 and CDR2: MNHEY, SVGAGI. V was pared by 5 bases and J by 3 bases, with 6 bases of the junction left unmatched. The CDR3 is 15 residues long. CDR3 loop: CASSRSTGGTDTQYF. The DNA of the CDR3 is TGTGCCAGCAGTCGTTCGACAGGGGGTACAGATACGCAGTATTTT.

This clone was picked up a small number of times. The chain links TRBV7-9 to TRBJ1-5; 7 positions agree with TRBD1. The CDR3 is 13 residues long. Germline assignment: CDR1 SEHNR and CDR2 FQNEAQ (reference sequence). V trimming: 5 bases; J trimming: 4 bases; junction bases outside the gene matches: 2. The CDR3 coding sequence is TGTGCCAGCAGCACGACAGGGAATCAGCCCCAGCATTTT. Translating gives CASSTTGNQPQHF.

The chain is built from TRBV24-1 and TRBJ2-2; D uncertain. Germline V CDR1 and CDR2: KGHDR, SFDVKD. Trimming removed 3 bases at V and 1 base at J, with 5 bases between. CDR3 length equals 14 residues. In nucleotides, the CDR3 is TGTGCCACCAGTGATGAGCAGAACACCGGGGAGCTGTTTTTT. It yields the protein CATSDEQNTGELFF.

The CDR3 bases are TGTGCCAGCAGCCCCCGGGGTAGCGGGGGGCACACCGGGGAGCTGTTTTTT. This codes for CASSPRGSGGHTGELFF. The chain has TRBV7-3 and TRBJ2-2, with 10 bases identical to TRBD2. J gave up 3 bases and V 5 bases, and 9 bases lay outside the gene matches. This CDR3 comprises 17 residues. Germline lookup yields CDR1 SGHTA and CDR2 FQGTGA.

This chain connects TRBV4-1 to TRBJ1-3, with a weak D call TRBD1 (5 bases). The V end lost 2 bases, the J end lost 3 bases, and 20 bases lay between the germline ends. Looked up from germline, CDR1 is MGHRA and CDR2 is YSYEKL. This CDR3 contains 18 residues. The CDR3 region is CASSQPSRGGKLGNTIYF. The CDR3 DNA is TGCGCCAGCAGCCAACCCTCCCGCGGGGGAAAACTTGGAAACACCATATATTTT.

This rearrangement joins TRBV12-1 to TRBJ2-2; the D call of TRBD1 is as the table states it, not checked on the DNA. TRBV12-1 is a recognized pseudogene. The CDR3 is 11 residues long. Here the CDR3 DNA reads TGTGCCAGCACCAGTAACGGGGAGCTGTTTTTT. This gives the protein CASTSNGELFF.

Only a few counts were recorded for this clone. The chain has TRBV6-5 and TRBJ2-7; perhaps TRBD2 as D (6 bases). This CDR3 spans 12 amino acids. Between the trimmed V and J ends, which lost 6 bases and 6 bases, there was a span of 12 bases. The germline gives CDR1 MNHEY, CDR2 SVGAGI. The DNA for the CDR3 is TGTGCCAGCAGGTCCCCCGGGAGCGAGCAGTACGTC. Protein sequence: CASRSPGSEQYV.

The chain uses TRBV5-1 and TRBJ1-3; D might be TRBD1 (6 bases). The CDR3 runs to 14 residues. Deletions cut 4 bases from V and 0 bases from J, with 8 bases between. Per germline, CDR1 SGHRS and CDR2 YFSETQ. The CDR3 coding sequence is TGCGCCAGCAGCCAACAGGGCTCTGGAAACACCATATATTTT. This translates into CASSQQGSGNTIYF. Filled out from reference TRBV5-1 and TRBJ1-3, the complete variable domain reads KAGVTQTPRYLIKTRGQQVTLSCSPISGHRSVSWYQQTPGQGLQFLFEYFSETQRNKGNFPGRFSGRQFSNSRSEMNVSTLELGDSALYLCASSQQGSGNTIYFGEGSWLTVV.

The CDR3 DNA reads TGTGCCAGCAGCTTCCTTCACTCGAACACCGGGGAGCTGTTTTTT. Translating gives CASSFLHSNTGELFF. The rearrangement links TRBV7-9 to TRBJ2-2; D gene uncertain. This CDR3 contains 15 residues. V gave up 3 bases and J gave up 0 bases, with 8 bases separating them. Germline V lookup: CDR1 SEHNR, CDR2 FQNEAQ (reference sequence).

J is TRBJ1-1 and V is TRBV18, with 7 bases matching TRBD1. The CDR3 has 17 residues. Trimming at V came to 2 bases and at J to 3 bases, leaving 12 bases not matched to a gene. Per germline, CDR1 KGHSH and CDR2 LQKENI. The CDR3 region is CASSPYSTGLGDTEAFF. The CDR3 coding sequence is TGTGCCAGCTCACCATATTCGACAGGGTTAGGCGACACTGAAGCTTTCTTT. Complete variable domain (other parts from reference TRBV18 and TRBJ1-1): NAGVMQNPRHLVRRRGQEARLRCSPMKGHSHVYWYRQLPEEGLKFMVYLQKENIIDESGMPKERFSAEFPKEGPSILRIQQVVRGDSAAYFCASSPYSTGLGDTEAFFGQGTRLTVV.

The chain joins TRBV9 to TRBJ1-3; D unclear. The CDR3 runs to 13 residues. Deletions cut 3 bases from V and 4 bases from J, with 8 bases between. The germline CDR1 and CDR2 sequences are SGDLS and YYNGEE. The CDR3 DNA is TGTGCCAGCAGCGAGCCGCCCGGAAACACCATATATTTT. Protein product: CASSEPPGNTIYF.

For this clone: One junction end disagrees with the germline gene, perhaps due to a read error. This sample also contains other DNA sequences that code for the same CDR3. The chain is built from TRBV18 and TRBJ2-2; 8 nucleotides align to TRBD1. The length of the CDR3 is 16 residues. CDR1 is KGHSH and CDR2 is LQKENI in the germline V gene. The CDR3, as DNA: TGTGCCAGTTCACCCCCGGGACAGGCCGACACCGGGGAGCTGTTTTTT. Protein: CASSPPGQADTGELFF.

The chain links TRBV14 to TRBJ2-6, with D perhaps TRBD1 (6 bases). CDR3 length equals 18 residues. The ends were cut back, 5 bases at V and 1 base at J, with 18 bases in the middle. Germline lookup yields CDR1 SGHDN and CDR2 FVKESK. DNA for the CDR3: TGTGCCAGCAGCACCCGCAGGGGATTCGATTCTGGGGCCAACGTCCTGACTTTC. Its translation is CASSTRRGFDSGANVLTF.

The genes are TRBV10-2 and TRBJ2-7; maybe TRBD2 (6 bases). Trimming shortened V by 5 bases and J by 2 bases, and 13 bases separated the two germline ends. The CDR3 is 14 amino acids. The germline V gene has CDR1 WSHSY and CDR2 SAAADI. CDR3 nucleotide sequence: TGCGCCAGCAGTTCCTCTAGCGCAACCTACGAGCAGTACGTC. Its protein product is CASSSSSATYEQYV.

The chain carries TRBV20-1 and TRBJ1-2, with a possible D match to TRBD1 (5 bases). Germline-derived CDR1 and CDR2 are DFQATT and SNEGSKA (reference sequence). This CDR3 has 11 residues. The ends were cut back, 0 bases at V and 7 bases at J, with 6 bases in the middle. CDR3 in DNA: TGCAGTGCTAGAGACAGGGCTGGCTACACCTTC. Translation: CSARDRAGYTF.

This chain links TRBV10-3 with TRBJ1-2; 10 nucleotides match TRBD1. Germline CDR1 and CDR2: ENHRY and SYGVKD. CDR3 length equals 16 residues. V gave up 5 bases and J gave up 2 bases; unmatched junction bases: 8. In DNA, the CDR3 is TGTGCCATCAGTCCCTCTATGGGACAGGGGAACTATGGCTACACCTTC. Translated, it gives CAISPSMGQGNYGYTF.

This chain joins TRBV5-1 and TRBJ1-2; 7 nucleotides agree with TRBD1. The CDR3 covers 17 residues. The V gene's germline CDR1 is SGHRS and CDR2 YFSETQ. V trimming: 1 base; J trimming: 5 bases; junction bases outside the gene matches: 14. CDR3 sequence reads: CASSLTGAPLDRYGYTF. For the CDR3, the DNA is TGCGCCAGCAGCTTGACAGGGGCTCCTCTAGATCGGTATGGCTACACCTTC.

This clone has ten or more counts. V usage is TRBV5-1 and J usage is TRBJ2-7, with D unresolved. This CDR3 contains 14 residues. V was clipped by 2 bases and J by 5 bases, with 14 bases between them. Germline V gives CDR1 SGHRS, CDR2 YFSETQ. In DNA form, the CDR3 reads TGCGCCAGCAGCTTCCTGAATCCCCGGGACGAGCAGTACTTC. It is translated as CASSFLNPRDEQYF.

V gene TRBV9 combines with J gene TRBJ2-1; 9 bases align to TRBD2. The CDR3 covers 16 residues. From germline, CDR1 is SGDLS and CDR2 YYNGEE. The junction had 9 bases not matched to a gene; V was cut back by 2 bases and J by 6 bases. CDR3 region: CASSVRAGGRSNEQFF. The CDR3 DNA reads TGTGCCAGCAGCGTTCGGGCGGGAGGGAGAAGCAATGAGCAGTTCTTC. Based on the CDR3 plus reference TRBV9 and TRBJ2-1, the full variable domain is DSGVTQTPKHLITATGQRVTLRCSPRSGDLSVYWYQQSLDQGLQFLIQYYNGEERAKGNILERFSAQQFPDLHSELNLSSLELGDSALYFCASSVRAGGRSNEQFFGPGTRLTVL.

The rearrangement links TRBV5-6 to TRBJ1-5, with D possibly TRBD1 on 5 matching bases. The CDR3 loop spans 15 amino acids. Germline V CDR1 and CDR2: SGHDT, YYEEEE. The V and J ends lost 3 bases and 3 bases respectively, with 13 bases between them. CDR3 protein: CASSYSGGNNQPQHF. Written as DNA, the CDR3 is TGTGCCAGCAGCTACAGTGGGGGGAACAATCAGCCCCAGCATTTT.

The V call is TRBV28, the J call TRBJ2-1; 9 nucleotides match TRBD1. J was trimmed by 5 bases and V by 2 bases; bases with no gene match: 1. There are 14 residues in the CDR3. The V gene's germline CDR1 is MDHEN and CDR2 SYDVKM. CDR3 sequence: CASSLGTGHNEQFF. CDR3 DNA: TGTGCCAGCAGTTTAGGGACAGGGCACAATGAGCAGTTCTTC.

The chain joins TRBV3-1 (or the pseudogene TRBV3-2) to TRBJ1-1; possibly TRBD1 for D (5 bases). CDR3 length: 14 residues. V lost 6 bases to trimming and J lost 1 base, with 12 bases between them. Looked up from germline, CDR1 is LGHDT and CDR2 is YNNKEL (reference sequence). CDR3 sequence reads: CASRLDNRNTEAFF. Here the CDR3 DNA reads TGTGCCAGCAGGCTGGACAACAGGAACACTGAAGCTTTCTTT.

This clone was seen just once. The chain has TRBV3-1 (or the pseudogene TRBV3-2) and TRBJ2-1; TRBD2 matches 9 bases. V was pared by 4 bases and J by 0 bases, with 7 bases of the junction left unmatched. CDR3 length: 17 amino acids. Germline-derived CDR1 and CDR2 are LGHDT and YNNKEL (reference sequence). In DNA form, the CDR3 reads TGTGCCAGCAGCCGAGTAAATAGCGGGGGCTCCTACAATGAGCAGTTCTTC. This codes for CASSRVNSGGSYNEQFF.

The chain has TRBV18 and TRBJ2-7; a possible D gene is TRBD1 (7 bases). Per germline, CDR1 KGHSH and CDR2 LQKENI. V was cut by 6 bases and J by 2 bases, with 17 bases left in between. The CDR3 totals 15 residues. The CDR3 reads CASSLRGQNPYEQYF. For the CDR3, the DNA is TGTGCCAGCTCGCTGCGGGGACAGAACCCCTACGAGCAGTACTTC. The whole variable domain, remainder taken from reference TRBV18 and TRBJ2-7, is NAGVMQNPRHLVRRRGQEARLRCSPMKGHSHVYWYRQLPEEGLKFMVYLQKENIIDESGMPKERFSAEFPKEGPSILRIQQVVRGDSAAYFCASSLRGQNPYEQYFGPGTRLTVT.